Detailed here is one T cell receptor (beta chain). What it recognizes is unknown. Produced via immunoSEQ multiplex PCR; TCRdb's table is partial and in-frame only. The table has 12,000 or so clones, about four fifths seen once. Trimming shortened V by 2 bases and J by 2 bases, and 10 bases separated the two germline ends. CDR3 length: 15 residues. Germline CDR1 reads MNHEY; CDR2 reads SMNVEV (reference sequence). This record comes from a study of cytotoxic CD8 clonotypes in ibrutinib-treated CLL. Background on the study: Response sampling took place at median approximately 12 months of treatment, range 6 to 36. Study findings and constraints: A rise in clonality was seen at ibrutinib response, and a fall back toward baseline was seen at progression.

This chain joins TRBV27 and TRBJ1-3; the D is unclear. This receptor was taken from a human donor with chronic lymphocytic leukemia. The specimen was PBMCs, collected at disease progression, from a patient treated with ibrutinib. CDR3 coding DNA: TGTGCCAGCAGTTTAAATGCGTACCCTGGAAACACCATATATTTT. Amino acid sequence: CASSLNAYPGNTIYF.